These T cell receptor beta chains were read from a single sample in a study of control samples from healthy donors and cancer patients. Generated by immunoSEQ multiplex PCR, the TCRdb table keeps only in-frame clones and is missing some. This sample has about 20,000 clones; roughly 91% occur once, and the top ten carry about 30%. The sequenced material came from PBMCs. These receptors originate from a man between 60 and 70 years old with head and neck cancer. CDR3s include the opening cysteine and the closing phenylalanine or tryptophan. Each record gives: clone size, J gene, CDR3 length, D gene, V gene, CDR3 DNA, CDR3 protein. A D gene is named only where the DNA matches it firmly. Clone size is not always given. Where it is, it says once, few, many or a class for expanded clones.

size: -; J: TRBJ1-5; length: 13; D: -; V: TRBV27; DNA: TGTGCCAGCAGTTTAGGACAGAATCAGCCCCAGCATTTT; CDR3: CASSLGQNQPQHF
size: -; J: TRBJ2-7; length: 13; D: TRBD1; V: TRBV27; DNA: TGTGCCAGCAGTCCGGACAGGACCTACGAGCAGTACTTC; CDR3: CASSPDRTYEQYF
size: -; J: TRBJ2-7; length: 12; D: -; V: TRBV18; DNA: TGTGCCAGCTCACCGGGCGGCTACGAGCAGTACTTC; CDR3: CASSPGGYEQYF
size: -; J: TRBJ2-3; length: 14; D: TRBD2; V: TRBV5-6; DNA: TGTGCCAGCAGCACCAGCGGGGGGGTAGATACGCAGTATTTT; CDR3: CASSTSGGVDTQYF
size: once; J: TRBJ1-2; length: 12; D: -; V: TRBV29-1; DNA: TGCAGCGTAGCCGCGCTGCGGGAAGGCTACACCTTC; CDR3: CSVAALREGYTF
size: -; J: TRBJ2-5; length: 12; D: -; V: TRBV6-6; DNA: TGTGCCAGCAGCTCCCGGCAAGAGACCCAGTACTTC; CDR3: CASSSRQETQYF
size: -; J: TRBJ1-2; length: 13; D: TRBD1; V: TRBV6-4; DNA: TGTGCCAGCAGACAGGGGGAGTATAGTGGCTACACCTTC; CDR3: CASRQGEYSGYTF
size: -; J: TRBJ2-4; length: 13; D: -; V: TRBV12-3/TRBV12-4; DNA: TGTGCCAGCAGCCTCCCAGGGGAGGACATTCAGTACTTC; CDR3: CASSLPGEDIQYF
size: -; J: TRBJ2-3; length: 14; D: -; V: TRBV11-2; DNA: TGTGCCAGCAGCTTGTCAGTCAGCACAGATACGCAGTATTTT; CDR3: CASSLSVSTDTQYF
size: -; J: TRBJ1-5; length: 15; D: TRBD1; V: TRBV6-5; DNA: TGTGCCAGCAGAGCGACAGGGCCCAGCAATCAGCCCCAGCATTTT; CDR3: CASRATGPSNQPQHF
size: -; J: TRBJ1-2; length: 11; D: -; V: TRBV12-3/TRBV12-4; DNA: TGTGCCAGCAGTTGGGGCCCCGTAGCCCTCTTC; CDR3: CASSWGPVALF
size: once; J: TRBJ1-1; length: 15; D: TRBD1; V: TRBV5-4; DNA: TGTGCCAGCAGCTGGTGGGACAGGCCGAACACTGAAGCTTTCTTT; CDR3: CASSWWDRPNTEAFF
size: once; J: TRBJ1-1; length: 13; D: TRBD1; V: TRBV2; DNA: TGTGCCAGCAGTCGACAGGGGAACACTGAAGCTTTCTTT; CDR3: CASSRQGNTEAFF
size: few; J: TRBJ1-4; length: 14; D: TRBD1; V: TRBV6-5; DNA: TGTGCCAGCAGCCGGACAGGGGAAACTGAAAAACTGTTTTTT; CDR3: CASSRTGETEKLFF
size: few; J: TRBJ2-5; length: 14; D: TRBD2; V: TRBV7-2; DNA: TGTGCCAGCAGCTTAGGGGCGGGGGAAGAGACCCAGTACTTC; CDR3: CASSLGAGEETQYF
size: -; J: TRBJ1-3; length: 12; D: -; V: TRBV2; DNA: TGTGCCAGCAGTGAAGCTGGAAACACCATATATTTT; CDR3: CASSEAGNTIYF
size: -; J: TRBJ2-4; length: 17; D: -; V: TRBV6-2/TRBV6-3; DNA: TGTGCCAGCAGTTATGGGAACAGGGCCGTAGCCAAAAACATTCAGTACTTC; CDR3: CASSYGNRAVAKNIQYF
size: -; J: TRBJ1-1; length: 11; D: -; V: TRBV3-1/TRBV3-2; DNA: TGTGCCAGCAGCCAAGAAAGGGAAGCTTTCTTT; CDR3: CASSQEREAFF